Only a few counts were recorded for the clone carrying this TCR beta chain. This sample was included in a study of blood T cells in healthy people across ages. Sample-barcoded 5' priming and a J-beta primer mix drove a second PCR of about 6 to 12 cycles. One entry per CDR3 protein, called by TCRdb with MiXCR from the 5' RACE reads. The sample carries over 750,000 distinct CDR3 sequences, about 25% recorded once. With 1 base removed from V and 7 bases from J, the gap between germline ends came to 7 bases. The CDR3 is 13 residues long. These data were also filed under a second study, of T cells of mothers and their children.

V and J are TRBV12-3 or TRBV12-4 and TRBJ1-4, with D uncertain. Sequencing input: blood. The receptor comes from a boy aged 5-17 years in good health. The CDR3 nucleotides are TGTGCCAGCAGTTTAGGCCTGAGTGAAAAACTGTTTTTT. Translating it yields CASSLGLSEKLFF.